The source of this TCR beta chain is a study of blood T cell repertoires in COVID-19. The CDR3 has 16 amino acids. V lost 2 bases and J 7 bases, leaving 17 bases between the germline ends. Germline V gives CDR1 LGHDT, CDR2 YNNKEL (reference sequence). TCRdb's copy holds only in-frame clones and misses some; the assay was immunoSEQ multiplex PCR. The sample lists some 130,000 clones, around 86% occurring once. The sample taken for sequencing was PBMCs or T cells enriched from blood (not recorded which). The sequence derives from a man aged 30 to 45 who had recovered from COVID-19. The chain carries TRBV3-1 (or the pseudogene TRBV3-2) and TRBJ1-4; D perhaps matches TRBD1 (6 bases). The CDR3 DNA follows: TGTGCCAGCAGCCAACGAACGGGGGGCGGAGGTGAAAAACTGTTTTTT. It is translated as CASSQRTGGGGEKLFF.